A selection of T cell receptor beta chains follows, all from one sample in a study of cytotoxic CD8 clonotypes in ibrutinib-treated CLL. Sequencing used immunoSEQ multiplex PCR; TCRdb keeps in-frame clones, though not all of them. The sample includes around 200,000 clones, more than 70% of them seen just once. The source material was PBMCs, sampled after 12 months of ibrutinib treatment. These receptors all stem from a human donor with chronic lymphocytic leukemia. CDR3s include the opening cysteine and the closing phenylalanine or tryptophan. D genes are given only for firm matches. A clone size is listed for some rows: how often the clone was seen (once, few, many), or a class if it is expanded.

d_call j_call v_call clone_size cdr3_aa cdr3_nt
NA TRBJ1-1 TRBV10-2 NA CASYSDKNTEAFF TGCGCCAGCTACTCGGACAAGAACACTGAAGCTTTCTTT
TRBD2 TRBJ2-1 TRBV19 NA CASTRTSGGFEQFF TGTGCCAGTACTCGGACTAGCGGGGGGTTTGAGCAGTTCTTC
TRBD1 TRBJ1-2 TRBV5-1 NA CASSLGDRTANGYTF TGCGCCAGCAGCTTGGGGGACAGGACAGCCAATGGCTACACCTTC
NA TRBJ2-6 TRBV7-9 NA CASSSGQRVSGANVLTF TGTGCCAGCAGCTCCGGACAGAGGGTTTCCGGGGCCAACGTCCTGACTTTC
NA TRBJ1-3 TRBV5-1 NA CASRSGYGNTIYF TGCGCCAGCAGATCAGGGTACGGAAACACCATATATTTT
NA TRBJ2-7 TRBV18 NA CASSPMEGASYEQYF TGTGCCAGCTCACCGATGGAGGGGGCTTCATACGAGCAGTACTTC
TRBD2 TRBJ2-7 TRBV7-6 once CASSLEMFGTSGGTILYEQYF TGTGCCAGCAGCTTAGAAATGTTTGGGACTAGCGGGGGGACCATTCTCTACGAGCAGTACTTC
TRBD1 TRBJ1-3 TRBV6-1 NA CASRAGTVNTIYF TGTGCCAGCAGGGCCGGGACAGTAAACACCATATATTTT
NA TRBJ2-7 TRBV4-1 NA CASSQVVGSREEQYF TGCGCCAGCAGCCAAGTAGTAGGCTCGAGAGAGGAGCAGTACTTC
NA TRBJ2-7 TRBV9 NA CASSEGRGPFYEQYF TGTGCCAGCAGCGAGGGCAGGGGCCCCTTCTACGAGCAGTACTTC
NA TRBJ2-5 TRBV21-1 NA CASSNTSEQETQYF TGTGCCAGCAGCAACACTAGCGAGCAAGAGACCCAGTACTTC
NA TRBJ2-1 TRBV6-5 NA CASSGGLLNEQFF TGTGCCAGCAGTGGGGGACTCCTGAATGAGCAGTTCTTC
NA TRBJ1-1 TRBV19 NA CASSPTVLNTEAFF TGTGCCAGTAGTCCAACGGTTTTGAACACTGAAGCTTTCTTT
NA TRBJ1-1 TRBV7-6 NA CASSPRGLGVGGTEAFF TGTGCCAGCAGCCCCCGGGGGCTTGGTGTGGGGGGTACTGAAGCTTTCTTT
NA TRBJ2-1 TRBV5-8 NA CASSLVGGNEQFF TGTGCCAGCAGCTTGGTGGGAGGCAATGAGCAGTTCTTC
TRBD1 TRBJ1-3 TRBV28 NA CASSLEGTGRNTIYF TGTGCCAGCAGTTTGGAAGGGACAGGGAGAAACACCATATATTTT
TRBD2 TRBJ2-7 TRBV28 NA CASALAGGYEQYF TGTGCCAGCGCCCTAGCGGGAGGGTACGAGCAGTACTTC
NA TRBJ2-1 TRBV11-2 NA CASSLGGTNEQFF TGTGCCAGCAGCTTAGGGGGCACCAATGAGCAGTTCTTC
NA TRBJ2-2 TRBV7-6 NA CASSLAGGSTGELFF TGTGCCAGCAGCTTAGCGGGAGGAAGCACCGGGGAGCTGTTTTTT
NA TRBJ2-3 TRBV11-3 NA CASSLGRGGRDTQYF TGTGCCAGCAGCTTAGGGAGGGGAGGCCGAGATACGCAGTATTTT
NA TRBJ2-3 TRBV4-1 NA CASSQVKGTDTQYF TGCGCCAGCAGCCAAGTGAAGGGGACAGATACGCAGTATTTT
NA TRBJ1-2 TRBV28 NA CASRTPRQAANYGYTF TGTGCCAGCAGGACGCCCAGACAGGCAGCTAACTATGGCTACACCTTC
NA TRBJ2-1 TRBV20-1 NA CSGQPSDEQFF TGCAGTGGTCAGCCCAGCGATGAGCAGTTCTTC
NA TRBJ2-2 TRBV14 once CASSQGDPLNTGELFF TGTGCCAGCAGCCAAGGGGACCCGCTGAACACCGGGGAGCTGTTTTTT
TRBD1 TRBJ1-2 TRBV7-2 NA CASSLGDSRSDGYTF TGTGCCAGCAGCTTAGGGGACAGTAGGAGTGATGGCTACACCTTC
TRBD1 TRBJ1-2 TRBV6-1 NA CASSVWGQGPNGYTF TGTGCCAGCAGTGTTTGGGGACAGGGGCCAAATGGCTACACCTTC
NA TRBJ1-1 TRBV5-1 NA CASSSGQPNTEAFF TGCGCCAGCAGCTCCGGACAGCCGAACACTGAAGCTTTCTTT
NA TRBJ2-7 TRBV4-1 NA CASSQGLADEQYF TGCGCCAGCAGCCAGGGGTTGGCAGACGAGCAGTACTTC
NA TRBJ1-2 TRBV2 once CASSEAGGYTF TGTGCCAGCAGTGAGGCGGGAGGCTACACCTTC
NA TRBJ2-7 TRBV27 NA CASATRDKSYEQYF TGTGCCAGCGCCACCCGGGACAAATCCTACGAGCAGTACTTC
TRBD1 TRBJ2-7 TRBV19 NA CATPAGRDRSYEQYF TGTGCCACCCCGGCCGGACGGGACAGATCCTACGAGCAGTACTTC
NA TRBJ2-7 TRBV23-1 NA CASPRIRDDYEQYF TGCGCCAGCCCGAGGATCCGGGACGACTACGAGCAGTACTTC
NA TRBJ2-1 TRBV14 NA CAFQPSGRVPYNEQFF TGTGCCTTCCAGCCAAGTGGCCGGGTCCCATACAATGAGCAGTTCTTC
NA TRBJ1-5 TRBV5-1 NA CASSLAKSNQPQHF TGCGCCAGCAGCTTGGCGAAGAGCAATCAGCCCCAGCATTTT
NA TRBJ1-3 TRBV5-1 NA CASIARGSGNTIYF TGCGCCAGCATCGCCAGGGGCTCTGGAAACACCATATATTTT
NA TRBJ2-1 TRBV29-1 NA CSVVGSVIGRSYNEQFF TGCAGCGTTGTGGGGAGCGTTATTGGGAGGTCCTACAATGAGCAGTTCTTC
NA TRBJ1-1 TRBV7-9 NA CASSLALVNTEAFF TGTGCCAGCAGCTTAGCGCTAGTGAACACTGAAGCTTTCTTT
NA TRBJ1-5 TRBV27 NA CASSFSGGGPQHF TGTGCCAGCAGTTTTTCTGGGGGGGGGCCCCAGCATTTT
NA TRBJ2-1 TRBV11-3 NA CASSLEAVSYNEQFF TGTGCCAGCAGCTTAGAAGCGGTCTCCTACAATGAGCAGTTCTTC
NA TRBJ2-7 TRBV5-6 NA CASSLAGIYEQYF TGTGCCAGCAGCTTGGCCGGGATTTACGAGCAGTACTTC
NA TRBJ2-1 TRBV27 NA CASRKGWGSSPNEQFF TGTGCCAGCCGCAAGGGGTGGGGGTCCTCCCCCAATGAGCAGTTCTTC
NA TRBJ2-2 TRBV6-6 NA CASSLITGELFF TGTGCCAGCAGTTTGATCACCGGGGAGCTGTTTTTT
NA TRBJ1-1 TRBV18 NA CASSPQGSTEAFF TGTGCCAGCTCACCACAGGGAAGCACTGAAGCTTTCTTT
NA TRBJ1-1 TRBV9 NA CASSAFVGARAEAFF TGTGCCAGCAGCGCCTTTGTGGGCGCGAGGGCTGAAGCTTTCTTT
NA TRBJ1-5 TRBV13 NA CATSRGPGQPQHF TGTGCGACCTCGAGAGGGCCCGGGCAGCCCCAGCATTTT
TRBD1 TRBJ2-7 TRBV5-1 NA CASSWDRGGEQYF TGCGCCAGCAGCTGGGACAGGGGCGGTGAGCAGTACTTC
TRBD2 TRBJ2-1 TRBV10-3 NA CASARGGTSNEQFF TGTGCCAGCGCCCGGGGGGGGACCTCCAATGAGCAGTTCTTC
NA TRBJ2-5 TRBV11-2 NA CASSARGETQYF TGTGCCAGCAGCGCCAGGGGAGAGACCCAGTACTTC